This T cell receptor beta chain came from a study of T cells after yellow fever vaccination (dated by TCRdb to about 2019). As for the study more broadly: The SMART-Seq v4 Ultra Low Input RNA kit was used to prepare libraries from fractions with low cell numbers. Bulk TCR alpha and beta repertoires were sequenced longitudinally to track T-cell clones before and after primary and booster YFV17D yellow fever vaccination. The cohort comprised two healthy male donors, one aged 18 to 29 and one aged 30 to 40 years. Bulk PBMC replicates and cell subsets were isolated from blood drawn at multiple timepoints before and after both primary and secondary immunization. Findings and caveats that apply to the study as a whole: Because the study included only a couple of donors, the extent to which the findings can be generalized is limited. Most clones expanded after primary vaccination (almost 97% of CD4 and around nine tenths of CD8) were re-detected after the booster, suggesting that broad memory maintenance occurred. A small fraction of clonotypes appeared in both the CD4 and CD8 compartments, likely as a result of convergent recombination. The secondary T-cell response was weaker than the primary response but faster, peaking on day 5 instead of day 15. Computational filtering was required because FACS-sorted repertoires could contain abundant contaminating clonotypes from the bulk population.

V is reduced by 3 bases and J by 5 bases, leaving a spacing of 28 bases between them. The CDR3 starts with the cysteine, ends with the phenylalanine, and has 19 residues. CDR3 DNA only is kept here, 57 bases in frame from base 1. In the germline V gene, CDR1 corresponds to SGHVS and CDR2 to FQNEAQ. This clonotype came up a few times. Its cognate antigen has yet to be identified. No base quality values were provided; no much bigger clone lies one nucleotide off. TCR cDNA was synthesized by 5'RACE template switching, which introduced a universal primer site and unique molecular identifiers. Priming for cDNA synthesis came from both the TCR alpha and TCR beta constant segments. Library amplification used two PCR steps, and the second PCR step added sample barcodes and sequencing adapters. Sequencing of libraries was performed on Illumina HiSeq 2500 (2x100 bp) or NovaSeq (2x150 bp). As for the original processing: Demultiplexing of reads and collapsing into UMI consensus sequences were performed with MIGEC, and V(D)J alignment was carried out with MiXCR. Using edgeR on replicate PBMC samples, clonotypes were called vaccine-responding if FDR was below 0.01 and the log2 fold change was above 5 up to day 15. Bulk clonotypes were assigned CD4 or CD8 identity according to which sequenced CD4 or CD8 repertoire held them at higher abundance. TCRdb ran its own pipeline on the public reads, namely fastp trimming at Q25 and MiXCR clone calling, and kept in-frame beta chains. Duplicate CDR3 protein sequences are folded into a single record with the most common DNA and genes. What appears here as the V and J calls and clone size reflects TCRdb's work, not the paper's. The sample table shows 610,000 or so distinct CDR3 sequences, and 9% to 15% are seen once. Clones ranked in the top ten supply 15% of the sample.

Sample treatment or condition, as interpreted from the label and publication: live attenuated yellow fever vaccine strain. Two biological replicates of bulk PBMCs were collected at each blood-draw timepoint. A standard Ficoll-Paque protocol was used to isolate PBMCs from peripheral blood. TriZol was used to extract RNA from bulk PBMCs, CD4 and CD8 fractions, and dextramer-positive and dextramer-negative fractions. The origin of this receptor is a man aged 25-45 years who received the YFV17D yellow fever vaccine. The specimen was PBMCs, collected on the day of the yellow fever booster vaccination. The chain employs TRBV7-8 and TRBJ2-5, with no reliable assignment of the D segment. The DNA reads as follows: TGTGCCAGCAGCTTCCCACCCCGATGGGCGCTCCACCCTAGGGAGACCCAGTACTTC. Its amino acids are CASSFPPRWALHPRETQYF. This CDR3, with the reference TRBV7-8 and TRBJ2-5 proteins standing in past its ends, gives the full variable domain GAGVSQSPRYKVAKRGQDVALRCDPISGHVSLFWYQQALGQGPEFLTYFQNEAQLDKSGLPSDRFFAERPEGSVSTLKIQRTQQEDSAVYLCASSFPPRWALHPRETQYFGPGTRLLVL.